This T cell receptor beta chain originates from a study of blood T cell repertoires in COVID-19 (dated by TCRdb to about 2020). Notes on the research overall: Samples from collaborators originated in the United States, Italy and Spain and spanned both the acute and convalescent phases of COVID-19. The material from the prospective study consisted of cDNA or gDNA derived from T cells, B-cell-depleted T cells, or PBMCs. Subjects who had been exposed to COVID-19, were actively infected with it, or had recovered from it provided the deeply sampled blood TCRbeta repertoires that made up the dataset. The repertoires were made available in a free public database intended to serve as a resource for research on the immune response to SARS-CoV-2. Samples came from the ongoing ImmuneRACE study (first 160 participants) plus 1,254 subjects from 6 global collaborators. Sample metadata almost always included a de-identified subject ID, COVID-19 status, age in years and sex. Where available, HLA class I and class II types were obtained from metadata supplied by the sample provider rather than from assay-based typing. General conclusions and limits of the study: The amount of clinical and demographic metadata varied by source and participant and was provided uncurated.

The collaborating institutions used their own protocols to collect whole blood in K2EDTA tubes. For TCRbeta analysis, collaborators shipped samples in one of three forms: frozen whole blood, isolated PBMCs, or DNA extracted from either of those sample types. TCRbeta CDR3 regions were amplified from genomic DNA using the immunoSEQ Assay, a bias-controlled multiplex PCR. Per the original workflow: Nucleated cell counts per sample were estimated from amplification of reference gene primers within the assay. Sequence reads were collapsed and filtered to measure the absolute abundance of every unique TCRbeta CDR3 rearrangement. For each sample, productive Simpson clonality was calculated by taking the square root of Simpson's diversity index across productive rearrangements. TCRdb took this table from immuneACCESS and kept in-frame rearrangements with V and J called. Such tables lack part of the clones; where checked against another copy, unresolved V genes explain under half of the gap, and the rest is unexplained. V and J calls and clone size follow that table, whereas D and trimming were derived from the DNA. The sample contains hundreds of thousands of clones, roughly 85% of them found a single time. The ten largest account for 2% to 3% of the sample.

According to the germline V gene, CDR1 reads SGHTA and CDR2 reads FQGTGA. Counted from cysteine to phenylalanine, this CDR3 has 16 amino acids. Of all the DNA, just the CDR3 is kept, 48 bases in frame from base 1. V lost 1 base and J lost 1 base, and the count of bases not matched to a germline gene is 4. Comments on this clone: It lacks a known antigen. Base-call qualities are not available, and no considerably larger clone is one nucleotide away.

Material: peripheral blood. The sequence was collected from a middle-aged woman with active or convalescent COVID-19. Recombination connected TRBV7-3 to TRBJ2-5, with TRBD2 identical over 9 junction bases. The DNA reads as follows: TGTGCCAGCAGCTTAAATAGCGGGGGTTCCCAAGAGACCCAGTACTTC. It specifies CASSLNSGGSQETQYF.